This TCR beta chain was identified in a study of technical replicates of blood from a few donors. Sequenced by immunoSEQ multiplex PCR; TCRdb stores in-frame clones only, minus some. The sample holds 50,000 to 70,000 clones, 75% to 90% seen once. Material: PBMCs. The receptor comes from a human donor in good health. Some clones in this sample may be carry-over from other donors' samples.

CDR3 DNA sequence: TGTGCCAGCAGCAATAGACTAGACTTCTCCTACAATGAGCAGTTCTTC. Its protein product is CASSNRLDFSYNEQFF. The rearrangement uses TRBV11-2 and TRBJ2-1; the D gene is possibly TRBD2 (6 bases). This CDR3 has 16 amino acids. Trimming shortened V by 5 bases and J by 0 bases, and 14 bases separated the two germline ends. Germline V gene sequence: CDR1 SGHAT, CDR2 FQNNGV. The full variable domain, its missing parts supplied by reference TRBV11-2 and TRBJ2-1, is EAGVAQSPRYKIIEKRQSVAFWCNPISGHATLYWYQQILGQGPKLLIQFQNNGVVDDSQLPKDRFSAERLKGVDSTLKIQPAKLEDSAVYLCASSNRLDFSYNEQFFGPGTRLTVL.